A single T cell receptor beta chain is shown here with its context. This sample is drawn from a study of blood T cells in healthy people across ages. CDR1 SGHNT and CDR2 YYREEE come from the germline V gene (reference sequence). The CDR3 contains 16 residues. The V end lost 3 bases, the J end lost 1 base, and 15 bases lay between the germline ends. It was with a sample-barcoded 5' primer and a J-beta primer mix that a second PCR of about 6 to 12 cycles was run. TCRdb reprocessed the 5' RACE reads via MiXCR and lists one record per CDR3 protein. Altogether hundreds of thousands of distinct CDR3 sequences are present, 58% being singletons, with the ten largest covering approximately 21%.

The sequence came from a young man in good health. The specimen sequenced was blood. The chain carries TRBV5-4 and TRBJ2-3; D is perhaps TRBD1 or TRBD2 (5 bases each). The CDR3 is CASSSVDRGGTDTQYF. CDR3 nucleotides: TGTGCCAGCAGCTCGGTCGACAGAGGGGGCACAGATACGCAGTATTTT.